These T cell receptor beta chains were read from a single sample in a study of T cells after yellow fever vaccination. A single record per CDR3 protein comes from TCRdb applying MiXCR to the 5' RACE reads. In the table there are approximately 610,000 distinct CDR3 sequences, less than 20% of which are singletons. Sequences were derived from PBMCs, sampled 4 to 5 days after the first yellow fever vaccination. These receptors were obtained from a young man who received the YFV17D yellow fever vaccine. Each CDR3 is given without its conserved first and last residue.

TRBV5-5 | ASSLTASSYNEQF
TRBV5-1 | ASSPSPGYGYT
TRBV4-1 | ASSQDPGQGDSGANVLT
TRBV20-1 | SARSRRLAREQF
TRBV30 | AWSPLGTAGSYEQY
TRBV7-9 | ASSLGTANPYGYT
TRBV4-1 | ASSPNGQGNSPLH
TRBV4-1 | ASSQERQWEKLF
TRBV6-4 | ASSEGTGGNQPQH
TRBV6-2/TRBV6-3 | ASSRPGHAPNQPQH
TRBV2 | ASSESDAGANVLT
TRBV5-6 | ASSHGTGANVLT
TRBV7-3 | ASSLMGQNTEAF
TRBV12-3/TRBV12-4 | ASSSVGFPDRSGEQY
TRBV6-1 | ASSVQGWDIQY
TRBV14 | ASSRLAGAGANVLT
TRBV6-2/TRBV6-3 | ASSLTESEQY
TRBV18 | ASSPDLGGGADTQY
TRBV12-3/TRBV12-4 | ASSLTSNPRYGYT
TRBV20-1 | SASEGKALDEAF
TRBV12-3/TRBV12-4 | ASSSIKETQY
TRBV7-2 | ASSLAGHTNTEAF
TRBV5-6 | ASRPRGSGANVLT
TRBV5-1 | ASSIGGDEQF
TRBV24-1 | ATSADPSTDTQY